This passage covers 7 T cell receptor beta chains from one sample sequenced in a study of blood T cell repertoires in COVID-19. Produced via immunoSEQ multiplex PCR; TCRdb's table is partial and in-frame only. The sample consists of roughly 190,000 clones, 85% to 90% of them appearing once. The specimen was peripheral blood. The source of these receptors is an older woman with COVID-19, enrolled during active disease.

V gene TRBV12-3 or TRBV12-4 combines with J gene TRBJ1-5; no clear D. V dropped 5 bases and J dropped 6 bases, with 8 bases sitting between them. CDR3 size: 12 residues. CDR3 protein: CASSARGQPQHF. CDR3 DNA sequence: TGTGCCAGCAGTGCCCGGGGTCAGCCCCAGCATTTT.

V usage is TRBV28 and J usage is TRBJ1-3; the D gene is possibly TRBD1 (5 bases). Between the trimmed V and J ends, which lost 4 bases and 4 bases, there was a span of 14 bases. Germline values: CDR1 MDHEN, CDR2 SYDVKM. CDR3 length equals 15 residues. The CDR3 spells CASSSRDRAGNTIYF. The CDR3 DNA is TGTGCCAGCAGTTCACGAGACAGAGCCGGAAACACCATATATTTT.

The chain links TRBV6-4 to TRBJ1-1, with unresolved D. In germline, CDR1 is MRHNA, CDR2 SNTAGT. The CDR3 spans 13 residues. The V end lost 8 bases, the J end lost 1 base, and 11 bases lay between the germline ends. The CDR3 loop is CASAQTRNTEAFF. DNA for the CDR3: TGTGCCAGCGCGCAGACAAGGAACACTGAAGCTTTCTTT.

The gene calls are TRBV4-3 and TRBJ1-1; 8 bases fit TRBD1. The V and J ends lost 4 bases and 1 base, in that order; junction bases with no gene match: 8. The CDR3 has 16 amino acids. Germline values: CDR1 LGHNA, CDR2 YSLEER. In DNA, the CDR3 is TGCGCCAGCAGCCTCCATCCGGGACAGGAGAACACTGAAGCTTTCTTT. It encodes CASSLHPGQENTEAFF.

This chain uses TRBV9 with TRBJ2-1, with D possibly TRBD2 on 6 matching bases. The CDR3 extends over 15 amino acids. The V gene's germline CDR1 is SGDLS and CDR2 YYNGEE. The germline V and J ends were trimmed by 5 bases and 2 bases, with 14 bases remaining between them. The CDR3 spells CASSMAASAYNEQFF. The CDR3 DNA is TGTGCCAGCAGTATGGCGGCTAGCGCCTACAATGAGCAGTTCTTC.

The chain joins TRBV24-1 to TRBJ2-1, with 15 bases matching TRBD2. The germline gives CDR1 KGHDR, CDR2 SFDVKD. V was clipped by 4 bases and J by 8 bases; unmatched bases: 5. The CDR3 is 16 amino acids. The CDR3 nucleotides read TGTGCCACCAGTGACCCTGGGACTAGCGGGAGGTATGAGCAGTTCTTC. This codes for CATSDPGTSGRYEQFF.

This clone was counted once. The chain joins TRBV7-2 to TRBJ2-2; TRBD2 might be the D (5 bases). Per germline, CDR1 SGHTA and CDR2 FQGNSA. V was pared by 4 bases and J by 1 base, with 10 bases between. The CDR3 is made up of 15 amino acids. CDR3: CASSWWRQNTGELFF. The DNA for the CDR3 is TGTGCCAGCAGCTGGTGGAGGCAGAACACCGGGGAGCTGTTTTTT. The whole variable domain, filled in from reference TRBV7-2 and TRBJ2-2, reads GAGVSQSPSNKVTEKGKDVELRCDPISGHTALYWYRQSLGQGLEFLIYFQGNSAPDKSGLPSDRFSAERTGGSVSTLTIQRTQQEDSAVYLCASSWWRQNTGELFFGEGSRLTVL.